These 11 T cell receptor beta chains came from one sample sequenced in a study of T cells in Graves' hyperthyroidism and ophthalmopathy. Amplification of TCR beta CDR3 regions was performed using RNA transcripts as template. A set of HTBI primers served as the primers for a first-round RT-PCR of the TCR CDR3. Via MiXCR, TCRdb re-called the multiplex PCR reads, giving one row per CDR3 protein. Of around 600,000 distinct CDR3 sequences listed, more than 15% are singletons. Sequencing was performed on blood. The receptors were sampled from a woman aged 40-49 years with Graves' ophthalmopathy.

The J gene is TRBJ1-1, the V gene TRBV5-5, with D hard to call. V dropped 2 bases and J dropped 1 base, with 9 bases sitting between them. The CDR3 totals 14 residues. Germline loops: CDR1 SGHKS, CDR2 YYEKEE (reference sequence). The CDR3 DNA reads TGTGCCAGCAGCTTATCACCCCCGAACACTGAAGCTTTCTTT. It encodes CASSLSPPNTEAFF.

This chain joins TRBV7-9 and TRBJ1-5, with D unclear. Germline V gene sequence: CDR1 SEHNR, CDR2 FQNEAQ (reference sequence). Trimming cost V 1 base and J 8 bases, with 9 bases left between them. The CDR3 sequence is 13 residues long. In DNA form, the CDR3 reads TGTGCCAGCAGCTTAGGGGGATGGGAGCCCCAGCATTTT. Protein: CASSLGGWEPQHF. Filled out from reference TRBV7-9 and TRBJ1-5, the complete variable domain reads DTGVSQNPRHKITKRGQNVTFRCDPISEHNRLYWYRQTLGQGPEFLTYFQNEAQLEKSRLLSDRFSAERPKGSFSTLEIQRTEQGDSAMYLCASSLGGWEPQHFGDGTRLSIL.

This clonotype came up many times. The J gene is TRBJ2-1, the V gene TRBV20-1, with D hard to call. The V gene's germline CDR1 is DFQATT and CDR2 SNEGSKA (reference sequence). The CDR3 has 16 residues. V was pared by 6 bases and J by 0 bases, with 18 bases between. The CDR3 sequence: CSAFDQSGYSYNEQFF. As DNA, the CDR3 is TGCAGTGCCTTCGATCAATCCGGATACTCCTACAATGAGCAGTTCTTC.

The V call is TRBV5-1, the J call TRBJ1-1, with a weak D call TRBD1 (5 bases). The CDR3 contains 15 residues. Trimming left V 1 base short and J 5 bases short, with 15 bases between. Germline CDR1 is SGHRS and CDR2 is YFSETQ. CDR3 coding DNA: TGCGCCAGCAGCTTGAACGGGGCGCCGGGGACTGAAGCTTTCTTT. Its translation is CASSLNGAPGTEAFF.

This clonotype was found many times. The chain employs TRBV6-1 and TRBJ1-5; the D gene is possibly TRBD1 (5 bases). Germline CDR1 and CDR2: MNHNS and SASEGT. V was pared by 5 bases and J by 0 bases, with 11 bases between. This CDR3 comprises 15 residues. CDR3 nucleotide sequence: TGTGCCAGCAGTCAGGGTTCGTATAGCAATCAGCCCCAGCATTTT. Its protein product is CASSQGSYSNQPQHF.

The genes are TRBV14 and TRBJ2-5; 7 bases match TRBD1. The CDR3 is made up of 15 amino acids. From germline, CDR1 is SGHDN and CDR2 FVKESK. J was trimmed by 6 bases and V by 0 bases; bases with no gene match: 7. CDR3 sequence: CASSQDLNRGQTQYF. CDR3 nucleotides: TGTGCCAGCAGCCAAGATTTGAACAGGGGTCAGACCCAGTACTTC. The entire variable domain, with the rest obtained from reference TRBV14 and TRBJ2-5, is as follows: EAGVTQFPSHSVIEKGQTVTLRCDPISGHDNLYWYRRVMGKEIKFLLHFVKESKQDESGMPNNRFLAERTGGTYSTLKVQPAELEDSGVYFCASSQDLNRGQTQYFGPGTRLLVL.

This clonotype showed up many times. The chain employs TRBV5-1 and TRBJ1-2, with TRBD1 identical over 8 bases. Trimming at V came to 5 bases and at J to 4 bases, leaving 4 bases not matched to a gene. The CDR3 is made up of 13 amino acids. Germline values: CDR1 SGHRS, CDR2 YFSETQ. CDR3 sequence reads: CASRNDRGYGYTF. CDR3 DNA: TGCGCCAGCAGGAATGACAGGGGCTATGGCTACACCTTC.

This clonotype turned up a few times. The CDR3 spells CSARADDGPFHEQYF. The CDR3 bases are TGCAGTGCTAGAGCGGATGACGGACCGTTTCACGAGCAGTACTTC. The chain uses TRBV20-1 and TRBJ2-7; D is unresolved. V lost 1 base to trimming and J lost 5 bases, with 18 bases between them. This CDR3 is 15 amino acids long. Germline V gene sequence: CDR1 DFQATT, CDR2 SNEGSKA (reference sequence).

This chain connects TRBV12-3 or TRBV12-4 to TRBJ1-1, with D unclear. Trimming left V 6 bases short and J 1 base short, with 9 bases between. The CDR3 is 13 amino acids. The CDR3 DNA follows: TGTGCCAGCAGATACAACCGGAACACTGAAGCTTTCTTT. This sequence encodes CASRYNRNTEAFF.

J is TRBJ2-1 and V is TRBV7-9; D remains ambiguous. Per the germline V gene, CDR1 is SEHNR and CDR2 is FQNEAQ (reference sequence). This CDR3 region has 18 residues. Trimming took 5 bases from V and 10 from J, leaving 30 bases between them. The CDR3 loop is CASSQSQDALLPFPEQFF. In DNA form, the CDR3 reads TGTGCCAGCAGCCAATCTCAAGACGCCCTGCTACCGTTCCCCGAGCAGTTCTTC.

This clonotype was recorded many times. CDR3 DNA sequence: TGTGCCAGCAGTTTAGTTGGGTCCTATGGCTACACCTTC. Translation gives CASSLVGSYGYTF. V is TRBV27 and J is TRBJ1-2; no clear D. The germline V and J ends were trimmed by 2 bases and 4 bases, with 8 bases remaining between them. CDR3 length equals 13 residues. The germline CDR1 and CDR2 sequences are MNHEY and SMNVEV (reference sequence).